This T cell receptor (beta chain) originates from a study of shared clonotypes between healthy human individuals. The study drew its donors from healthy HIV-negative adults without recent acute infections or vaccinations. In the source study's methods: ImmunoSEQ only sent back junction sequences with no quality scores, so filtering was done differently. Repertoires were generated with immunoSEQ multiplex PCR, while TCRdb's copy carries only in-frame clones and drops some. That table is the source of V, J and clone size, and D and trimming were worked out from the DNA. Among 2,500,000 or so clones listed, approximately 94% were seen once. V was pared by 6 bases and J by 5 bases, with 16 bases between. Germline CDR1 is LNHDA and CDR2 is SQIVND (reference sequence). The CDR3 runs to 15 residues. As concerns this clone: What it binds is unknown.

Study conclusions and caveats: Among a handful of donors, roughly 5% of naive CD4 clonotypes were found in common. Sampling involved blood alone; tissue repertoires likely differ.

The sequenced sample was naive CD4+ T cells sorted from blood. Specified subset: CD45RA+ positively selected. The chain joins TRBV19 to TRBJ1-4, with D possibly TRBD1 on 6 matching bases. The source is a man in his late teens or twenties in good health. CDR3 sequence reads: CASSTGTRINEKLFF. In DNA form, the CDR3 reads TGTGCCAGTAGCACGGGGACACGGATAAATGAAAAACTGTTTTTT.